This TCR beta chain was obtained from a study of blood T cell repertoires in COVID-19. Clones were sequenced by immunoSEQ multiplex PCR, and TCRdb holds only the in-frame ones, with some missing. The data contain some 240,000 clones, approximately 80% of them seen just once; the ten biggest clones take up about 1.5%. V lost 5 bases and J lost 3; bases outside the gene matches: 8. This CDR3 has 15 amino acids. CDR1 and CDR2 (germline): SGHRS, YFSETQ. The source material was peripheral blood. The chain is built from TRBV5-1 and TRBJ2-7, with TRBD1 matching 10 bases. This clonotype was sampled from a woman aged 40-49 years who had recovered from COVID-19. The CDR3 spells CASSFDGTGDYEQYF. CDR3 coding DNA: TGCGCCAGCAGTTTCGACGGGACAGGGGACTACGAGCAGTACTTC.